A single T cell receptor (beta chain) is shown here with its context. The sample originates from a study of blood T cell repertoires in COVID-19. CDR3 length: 17 amino acids. Germline values: CDR1 LGHNA, CDR2 YNFKEQ. V shed 4 bases, J shed 0 bases, and the junction held 8 bases outside the gene matches. Clones were read by immunoSEQ multiplex PCR, and TCRdb kept only the in-frame ones, dropping some. The sample carries about 270,000 clones, approximately 90% recorded once. V and J are TRBV4-2 and TRBJ2-1, with TRBD2 matching 8 bases. Input material: PBMCs or T cells enriched from blood (not recorded which). The TCR sequence derives from an older woman in a cohort exposed to, infected with or recovered from COVID-19 (not recorded which). The CDR3 DNA reads TGTGCCAGCAGCCCCCATAGCGGGGAGAGCTCCTACAATGAGCAGTTCTTC. Encoded protein: CASSPHSGESSYNEQFF.